Listed here are 27 T cell receptor beta chains from one sample, sequenced in a study of tumor-infiltrating lymphocytes in localized non-small cell lung cancer. Repertoires were generated with immunoSEQ multiplex PCR, while TCRdb's copy carries only in-frame clones and drops some. The table shows 15,000 to 20,000 clones, with around 84% occurring only once. Source material: uninvolved lung tissue not adjacent to the tumor. Source of these receptors: a human donor with non-small cell lung cancer.

The chain is built from TRBV28 and TRBJ1-2, with a weak D call TRBD1 (5 bases). V was trimmed by 6 bases and J by 5 bases, leaving 13 bases between them. CDR3 length: 13 amino acids. Germline CDR1 and CDR2: MDHEN and SYDVKM. The CDR3 nucleotides are TGTGCCAGCAGGGCAGGGATCGGTTATGGCTACACCTTC. The encoded protein is CASRAGIGYGYTF.

The chain is built from TRBV2 and TRBJ2-3, with 7 positions matching TRBD2. Germline V gives CDR1 SNHLY, CDR2 FYNNEI. J was trimmed by 0 bases and V by 2 bases; bases with no gene match: 5. This CDR3 is built from 16 residues. The CDR3 reads CASSERLAFSTDTQYF. The DNA for the CDR3 is TGTGCCAGCAGTGAAAGACTAGCTTTTAGCACAGATACGCAGTATTTT.

The rearrangement joins TRBV6-1 to TRBJ1-2; D possibly corresponds to TRBD1 (6 bases). The V gene's germline CDR1 is MNHNS and CDR2 SASEGT. V was shortened by 5 bases and J by 4 bases, with 17 bases between the two germline ends. The CDR3 covers 15 residues. The CDR3 region has the DNA TGTGCCAGCAGTCAAATAGGAGGGGGTATCTATGGCTACACCTTC. The encoded protein is CASSQIGGGIYGYTF.

This clone has only one observation. The chain is built from TRBV28 and TRBJ2-1, with D unclear. The germline CDR1 and CDR2 sequences are MDHEN and SYDVKM. The V and J ends lost 9 bases and 5 bases respectively, with 8 bases between them. The CDR3 extends over 11 amino acids. In nucleotides, the CDR3 is TGTGCCAGTTCTGTTGACAATGAGCAGTTCTTC. It yields the protein CASSVDNEQFF.

The CDR3 protein is CASGPPTSGVDNEQFF. The CDR3 DNA follows: TGTGCTAGTGGCCCTCCTACTAGCGGGGTCGACAATGAGCAGTTCTTC. The chain is built from TRBV12-5 and TRBJ2-1; 10 positions agree with TRBD2. Trimming took 6 bases from V and 5 from J; bases not matched to a gene: 10. This CDR3 comprises 16 residues. Germline V gives CDR1 LGHNT, CDR2 FRNRAP.

This clone appeared a single time. The genes are TRBV2 and TRBJ2-5; 7 positions match TRBD2. The J call may be faulty, since TRBJ2-7 better matches the DNA end. The CDR3 runs 14 residues. CDR1 is SNHLY and CDR2 is FYNNEI in the germline V gene. The CDR3 coding sequence is TGTGCCAGCAGTGAAGCGGGAGGGCCTTACGAGCAGTACTTC. Its protein is CASSEAGGPYEQYF.

This clone has only one observation. The chain employs TRBV7-9 and TRBJ2-5, with 10 bases aligning to TRBD1. V lost 5 bases to trimming and J lost 5 bases; unmatched junction nucleotides: 8. This CDR3 contains 15 residues. Germline CDR1 SEHNR, CDR2 FQNEAQ (reference sequence). CDR3 nucleotide sequence: TGTGCCAGCAGCCCGCCGGGACAGGGGTATGAGACCCAGTACTTC. This encodes CASSPPGQGYETQYF.

The V and J genes are TRBV11-2 and TRBJ2-3; no clear D. The CDR3 covers 16 residues. CDR1 is SGHAT and CDR2 is FQNNGV in the germline V gene. V lost 1 base, J lost 2 bases, and 13 bases lay in between. The CDR3 loop is CASSLALTLVTDTQYF. In DNA, the CDR3 is TGTGCCAGCAGCTTAGCCCTGACTTTAGTCACAGATACGCAGTATTTT.

This clone was counted only a few times. The V call is TRBV5-1, the J call TRBJ1-2; TRBD1 matches at 9 bases. Germline values: CDR1 SGHRS, CDR2 YFSETQ. The J segment lost 0 bases and the V segment lost 2 bases, leaving 5 bases of the junction unmatched. CDR3 length: 16 amino acids. This chain's CDR3 is CASSLQGAEANYGYTF. The CDR3 nucleotides are TGCGCCAGCAGCTTACAGGGGGCGGAAGCTAACTATGGCTACACCTTC. Supplemented by reference TRBV5-1 and TRBJ1-2, the full variable domain reads KAGVTQTPRYLIKTRGQQVTLSCSPISGHRSVSWYQQTPGQGLQFLFEYFSETQRNKGNFPGRFSGRQFSNSRSEMNVSTLELGDSALYLCASSLQGAEANYGYTFGSGTRLTVV.

This clone was detected once. The chain joins TRBV11-3 to TRBJ2-3; 8 bases match TRBD2. Germline assignment: CDR1 SGHNT and CDR2 YENEEA. J was trimmed by 3 bases and V by 4 bases; bases with no gene match: 12. The CDR3 runs to 17 residues. Written as DNA, the CDR3 is TGTGCCAGCAGCTCTCCGCCGGGTAGCGGGGCGACAGATACGCAGTATTTT. This sequence encodes CASSSPPGSGATDTQYF.

The chain employs TRBV7-5 and TRBJ2-7; the table's D call of TRBD1 was not tested on the DNA. TRBV7-5 is a pseudogene locus. The CDR3 covers 13 residues. The CDR3 sequence is CVRSSDTAYEQYF. CDR3 sequence (DNA): TGTGTCAGAAGCTCGGACACCGCCTACGAGCAGTACTTC.

This clone has a handful of counts. The chain has TRBV27 and TRBJ2-7; D ambiguous. Trimming stripped 10 bases from V and 2 bases from J, with 24 bases between. The CDR3 consists of 16 residues. Germline V CDR1 and CDR2: MNHEY, SMNVEV (reference sequence). CDR3 DNA sequence: TGTGCCACCCGCCGAGGAGCTCGGGTGCACCCCTACGAGCAGTACTTC. It is translated as CATRRGARVHPYEQYF.

The chain joins TRBV5-1 to TRBJ2-1; D assignment may be TRBD1 or TRBD2 (5 bases each). This CDR3 is built from 15 residues. Germline V lookup: CDR1 SGHRS, CDR2 YFSETQ. V was cut by 0 bases and J by 2 bases, with 9 bases left in between. Here the CDR3 DNA reads TGCGCCAGCAGCTTGGCAGGGAGTCCCTACAATGAGCAGTTCTTC. Translated: CASSLAGSPYNEQFF.

The rearrangement joins TRBV19 to TRBJ1-1, with D possibly being TRBD1 (5 bases). CDR1 and CDR2 from the germline V gene are LNHDA and SQIVND (reference sequence). Trimming took off 4 bases at V and 1 base at J, with 13 bases between the two ends. CDR3 length equals 15 residues. The CDR3 DNA reads as TGTGCCAGTAGTAGGGGCGCTTACGCGAACACTGAAGCTTTCTTT. Translating gives CASSRGAYANTEAFF.

The chain couples TRBV10-3 to TRBJ2-1; 10 bases are shared with TRBD2. This CDR3 is 15 amino acids long. The J segment lost 7 bases and the V segment lost 10 bases, leaving 13 bases of the junction unmatched. From germline, CDR1 is ENHRY and CDR2 SYGVKD. CDR3 bases: TGTGCCACCGCCCCCCCAACTAGCGGGAAAAATGAGCAGTTCTTC. It is translated as CATAPPTSGKNEQFF.

This rearrangement joins TRBV5-5 to TRBJ2-1; D ambiguous. Germline-derived CDR1 and CDR2 are SGHKS and YYEKEE (reference sequence). The V end lost 4 bases, the J end lost 0 bases, and 20 bases lay between the germline ends. This CDR3 is built from 18 residues. Written as DNA, the CDR3 is TGTGCCAGCAGCCTACCTTCCCCCGGATACCTCTCCTACAATGAGCAGTTCTTC. It specifies CASSLPSPGYLSYNEQFF.

The CDR3 region has the DNA TGTGCCAGCAGTGAAACGGCGAACACTGAAGCTTTCTTT. The encoded protein is CASSETANTEAFF. The chain recombines TRBV2 with TRBJ1-1; D gene ambiguous. The length of the CDR3 is 13 residues. Germline V lookup: CDR1 SNHLY, CDR2 FYNNEI. The ends were cut back, 2 bases at V and 1 base at J, with 5 bases in the middle.

The chain carries TRBV10-3 and TRBJ1-2, with TRBD1 as a possible D gene (5 bases). The CDR3 spans 16 residues. V gave up 5 bases and J gave up 6 bases, with 22 bases separating them. Germline lookup yields CDR1 ENHRY and CDR2 SYGVKD. CDR3 sequence (DNA): TGTGCCATCAGTTCCCAGGGAACAGGATGGATGGATGGCTACACCTTC. As protein: CAISSQGTGWMDGYTF.

The chain combines TRBV5-1 with TRBJ2-7, with a weak D call TRBD2 (5 bases). Per the germline V gene, CDR1 is SGHRS and CDR2 is YFSETQ. CDR3 length equals 14 residues. V shed 7 bases and J shed 1 base, with 15 bases lying between them. DNA of the CDR3: TGCGCCAGCCGCGAGGGCGGTAGTTCCTACGAGCAGTACTTC. This codes for CASREGGSSYEQYF.

This clone is classed as medium-sized (0.01 to 0.1%). This chain joins TRBV2 and TRBJ2-1, with TRBD2 matching over 7 bases. The CDR3 consists of 16 residues. V shed 3 bases and J 6 bases; nucleotides not matched to a gene: 11. Germline lookup yields CDR1 SNHLY and CDR2 FYNNEI. This CDR3 reads CASSEGGGVYGNEQFF. The CDR3 DNA is TGTGCCAGCAGTGAGGGGGGGGGAGTGTATGGCAATGAGCAGTTCTTC.

The chain employs TRBV6-6 and TRBJ2-1, with TRBD2 matching over 10 bases. The junction had 5 bases not matched to a gene; V was cut back by 2 bases and J by 4 bases. The CDR3 loop spans 16 amino acids. The germline V gene encodes CDR1 MNHNY and CDR2 SVGAGI (reference sequence). In nucleotides, the CDR3 is TGTGCCAGCAGTTACCGTACTAGCGGGACGTACAATGAGCAGTTCTTC. This encodes CASSYRTSGTYNEQFF.

The chain carries TRBV9 and TRBJ2-1; 12 nucleotides line up with TRBD2. The CDR3 totals 17 residues. From germline, CDR1 is SGDLS and CDR2 YYNGEE. V lost 2 bases, J lost 5 bases, and 8 bases stayed unmatched. The CDR3 nucleotides read TGTGCCAGCAGCGTCGGACTAGCGGGAAGACTTAACAATGAGCAGTTCTTC. Translation: CASSVGLAGRLNNEQFF.

In its sample, this clone was seen once. The chain uses TRBV2 and TRBJ2-7; D gene unclear. The ends were cut back, 4 bases at V and 7 bases at J, with 14 bases in the middle. Germline V CDR1 and CDR2: SNHLY, FYNNEI. The CDR3 sequence is 13 residues long. The CDR3 sequence: CASSVLPEREQYF. Here the CDR3 DNA reads TGTGCCAGCAGTGTCTTACCGGAAAGGGAGCAGTACTTC.

This clone was detected only a few times. The rearrangement links TRBV5-1 to TRBJ1-2, with a tentative D call TRBD1 (5 bases). Germline lookup yields CDR1 SGHRS and CDR2 YFSETQ. The CDR3 covers 14 residues. Trimming left V 3 bases short and J 2 bases short, with 11 bases between. This CDR3 is CASSSRTQNYGYTF. The CDR3 bases are TGCGCCAGCAGCTCACGGACACAAAACTATGGCTACACCTTC.

The chain carries TRBV6-1 and TRBJ1-3; 7 bases fit TRBD1. Trimming took 5 bases from V and 4 from J; bases not matched to a gene: 5. This CDR3 spans 14 amino acids. Germline values: CDR1 MNHNS, CDR2 SASEGT. The CDR3 DNA reads as TGTGCCAGCAGTAGCGACAGGGCAGGAAACACCATATATTTT. It encodes CASSSDRAGNTIYF.

The chain uses TRBV6-6 and TRBJ2-2; TRBD1 is a possible D gene (7 bases). V lost 6 bases, J lost 6 bases, and 17 bases lay in between. CDR1 is MNHNY and CDR2 is SVGAGI in the germline V gene (reference sequence). The CDR3 totals 15 residues. DNA for the CDR3: TGTGCCAGCAGACCCAGACAGGGAGGACCCGGGGAGCTGTTTTTT. Protein sequence: CASRPRQGGPGELFF.

In nucleotides, the CDR3 is TGTGCCAGTATAACGCGGGATGGCCCGAACACTGAAGCTTTCTTT. This gives the protein CASITRDGPNTEAFF. The V gene is TRBV19, the J gene TRBJ1-1; the D is unclear. The CDR3 runs 15 residues. Germline CDR1 and CDR2: LNHDA and SQIVND (reference sequence). The V gene lost 7 bases and the J gene lost 1 base, with 16 bases spanning the gap.